The 20 T cell receptor beta chains listed next were all sequenced from one sample in a study of shared clonotypes between healthy human individuals (dated by TCRdb to 2020 to 2022). For the CD8 naive samples, CD45RO-negative cells were positively selected for CCR7, yielding a CD45RA+CCR7+ population from which TemRA cells were excluded. Libraries were made using the immunoSEQ multiplex PCR assay. TCRdb stores this immuneACCESS table with in-frame sequences only. Part of the clones is absent; in the studies checked, under half of the shortfall reflects unresolved V genes, and no reason is known for the rest. Within this sample are under 700,000 clones, with 90% to 95% of them counted one time only. Approximately 0.11% of the sample rests with the top ten. Source material: naive CD8+ T cells sorted from blood. The meaning of the sample's cell subset or site label: CD45RA+CCR7+. All receptors come from a woman aged 25 to 39 in good health.

The rearrangement links TRBV28 to TRBJ2-5; 7 bases map to TRBD1. The tail of the sequence fits TRBJ2-7 better, so the J call may be wrong. Germline values: CDR1 MDHEN, CDR2 SYDVKM. This CDR3 has 15 residues. CDR3 bases: TGTGCCAGCAGTTTTCCCGGGACAGTCTCCTACGAGCAGTACTTC. Protein sequence: CASSFPGTVSYEQYF.

V and J are TRBV5-1 and TRBJ2-2; 7 nucleotides line up with TRBD2. CDR3 length: 17 amino acids. The junction had 10 bases not matched to a gene; V was cut back by 0 bases and J by 5 bases. The V gene's germline CDR1 is SGHRS and CDR2 YFSETQ. The CDR3 DNA sequence: TGCGCCAGCAGCTTGGGACTAGCAATATCGGAGACCGGGGAGCTGTTTTTT. Its translation is CASSLGLAISETGELFF. The full variable domain, completed using reference TRBV5-1 and TRBJ2-2, is KAGVTQTPRYLIKTRGQQVTLSCSPISGHRSVSWYQQTPGQGLQFLFEYFSETQRNKGNFPGRFSGRQFSNSRSEMNVSTLELGDSALYLCASSLGLAISETGELFFGEGSRLTVL.

This clone was detected only a few times. Other nucleotide sequences from this sample produce the same CDR3. The chain couples TRBV27 to TRBJ2-1, with D perhaps TRBD1 or TRBD2 (5 bases each). Per the germline V gene, CDR1 is MNHEY and CDR2 is SMNVEV (reference sequence). Deletions cut 5 bases from V and 0 bases from J, with 11 bases between. This CDR3 spans 15 amino acids. The DNA for the CDR3 is TGTGCCAGCAGTCTCGGGACGGTCTCCTACAATGAGCAGTTCTTC. Its protein product is CASSLGTVSYNEQFF.

With regard to this clone: The same CDR3 arises from other DNA sequences in this sample as well. V is TRBV19 and J is TRBJ1-1; weak D call: TRBD1 (5 bases). Trimming pared 8 bases from V and 0 bases from J, leaving 10 bases between. Germline assignment: CDR1 LNHDA and CDR2 SQIVND (reference sequence). The CDR3 is made up of 13 amino acids. The CDR3 region is CASGRGMNTEAFF. The CDR3 nucleotides are TGTGCCAGTGGCCGGGGGATGAACACTGAAGCTTTCTTT.

This sequence joins TRBV19 and TRBJ1-5; a possible D gene is TRBD1 (6 bases). Between the trimmed V and J ends, which lost 1 base and 4 bases, there was a span of 11 bases. Germline V CDR1 and CDR2: LNHDA, SQIVND (reference sequence). This CDR3 comprises 15 residues. The CDR3 sequence: CASSIARQGNQPQHF. The CDR3 region has the DNA TGTGCCAGTAGTATAGCCCGGCAGGGGAATCAGCCCCAGCATTTT.

The V gene is TRBV7-9, the J gene TRBJ2-1; TRBD2 matches 9 bases. V trimming: 11 bases; J trimming: 8 bases; junction bases outside the gene matches: 22. Germline V CDR1 and CDR2: SEHNR, FQNEAQ (reference sequence). This CDR3 has 17 amino acids. CDR3 sequence reads: CAPMDLGREGFIDEQFF. The CDR3 nucleotides are TGTGCCCCAATGGATCTCGGGCGGGAGGGATTTATAGATGAGCAGTTCTTC.

This rearrangement joins TRBV2 to TRBJ1-2; D gene ambiguous. The germline V gene encodes CDR1 SNHLY and CDR2 FYNNEI. V lost 1 base and J lost 4, with 13 bases in between. The CDR3 contains 15 residues. The CDR3: CASSEGDPSFYGYTF. In nucleotides, the CDR3 is TGTGCCAGCAGTGAAGGGGATCCGTCGTTCTATGGCTACACCTTC.

This clone was seen just once. CDR3 nucleotide sequence: TGTGCCAGCAGCCCCCACCCCGGAAGGGACAGGGGTCAGCCCCAGCATTTT. Translating gives CASSPHPGRDRGQPQHF. The chain couples TRBV16 to TRBJ1-5; 10 bases map to TRBD1. CDR1 is KGHSY and CDR2 is FQNENV in the germline V gene. J was trimmed by 6 bases and V by 4 bases; bases with no gene match: 12. There are 17 residues in the CDR3.

The chain joins TRBV5-6 to TRBJ2-7; 7 bases line up with TRBD1. Germline V gives CDR1 SGHDT, CDR2 YYEEEE. This CDR3 has 14 amino acids. The ends lost 4 bases at V and 3 bases at J; junction bases unmatched: 7. The CDR3 nucleotides read TGTGCCAGCAGCCTACAGGGGCCGATCTACGAGCAGTACTTC. The encoded protein is CASSLQGPIYEQYF.

The chain has TRBV9 and TRBJ2-1; possibly TRBD2 for D (6 bases). CDR1 and CDR2 from the germline V gene are SGDLS and YYNGEE. Trimming took 2 bases from V and 9 from J, leaving 12 bases between them. The CDR3 spans 13 residues. CDR3 region: CASSVGGGGEQFF. CDR3 coding DNA: TGTGCCAGCAGCGTCGGTGGGGGAGGTGAGCAGTTCTTC.

The chain employs TRBV7-9 and TRBJ1-4, with D perhaps TRBD1 (6 bases). Germline-derived CDR1 and CDR2 are SEHNR and FQNEAQ (reference sequence). V was trimmed by 5 bases and J by 6 bases, leaving 10 bases between them. The CDR3 spans 13 residues. The CDR3 bases are TGTGCCAGCAGCCGTACAGGGCATGAAAAACTGTTTTTT. This translates into CASSRTGHEKLFF.

The chain employs TRBV2 and TRBJ2-7; TRBD1 matches 7 bases. Germline-derived CDR1 and CDR2 are SNHLY and FYNNEI. The CDR3 totals 16 residues. V lost 0 bases, J lost 2 bases, and 7 bases stayed unmatched. For the CDR3, the DNA is TGTGCCAGCAGTGAAGCGACGGCAGGGGGTCCCTACGAGCAGTACTTC. Translating it yields CASSEATAGGPYEQYF.

The V call is TRBV28, the J call TRBJ2-5; D gene unclear. The CDR3 runs 18 residues. Trimming removed 5 bases at V and 1 base at J, with 23 bases between. The germline V gene encodes CDR1 MDHEN and CDR2 SYDVKM. CDR3 region: CASSPPSSRLPFQETQYF. The CDR3 DNA reads TGTGCCAGCAGTCCCCCTTCATCCCGGCTCCCTTTCCAAGAGACCCAGTACTTC.

The rearrangement links TRBV7-9 to TRBJ2-3, with a weak D call TRBD2 (5 bases). The CDR3 is 14 amino acids. The germline CDR1 and CDR2 sequences are SEHNR and FQNEAQ (reference sequence). The germline V and J ends were trimmed by 6 bases and 1 base, with 11 bases remaining between them. CDR3 DNA sequence: TGTGCCAGCAGGATCACTAGTGGCACAGATACGCAGTATTTT. This gives the protein CASRITSGTDTQYF. Full variable domain (remainder filled in from reference TRBV7-9 and TRBJ2-3): DTGVSQNPRHKITKRGQNVTFRCDPISEHNRLYWYRQTLGQGPEFLTYFQNEAQLEKSRLLSDRFSAERPKGSFSTLEIQRTEQGDSAMYLCASRITSGTDTQYFGPGTRLTVL.

The rearrangement links TRBV29-1 to TRBJ2-7, with 9 nucleotides matching TRBD2. This CDR3 is 13 amino acids long. Germline-derived CDR1 and CDR2 are SQVTM and ANQGSEA. V lost 4 bases and J lost 5; bases outside the gene matches: 6. The CDR3 nucleotides are TGCAGCGTTGGGCTAGCGGGAAAGAACGAGCAGTACTTC. It specifies CSVGLAGKNEQYF.

This rearrangement joins TRBV9 to TRBJ2-5, with 14 bases aligning to TRBD2. This CDR3 region has 18 residues. V was clipped by 2 bases and J by 5 bases; unmatched bases: 11. Germline CDR1 and CDR2: SGDLS and YYNGEE. The CDR3: CASSVGLAGGLGGETQYF. DNA for the CDR3: TGTGCCAGCAGCGTCGGACTAGCGGGAGGCTTAGGGGGGGAGACCCAGTACTTC.

The CDR3 reads CASRDRGETQYF. The CDR3 DNA is TGTGCCAGCAGGGACAGGGGAGAGACCCAGTACTTC. The chain combines TRBV6-1 with TRBJ2-5; 9 bases line up with TRBD1. J gave up 4 bases and V 6 bases, and 0 bases lay outside the gene matches. Germline V gene sequence: CDR1 MNHNS, CDR2 SASEGT. The CDR3 totals 12 residues.

V gene TRBV7-9 combines with J gene TRBJ2-5; a weak D match, TRBD2 (5 bases). The CDR3 has 14 amino acids. V lost 3 bases and J lost 3, with 11 bases in between. Per the germline V gene, CDR1 is SEHNR and CDR2 is FQNEAQ (reference sequence). The CDR3 reads CASSFGVTEETQYF. The CDR3 region has the DNA TGTGCCAGCAGCTTCGGGGTGACCGAAGAGACCCAGTACTTC.

The chain is built from TRBV13 and TRBJ2-7, with 7 bases lining up with TRBD2. The length of the CDR3 is 17 residues. Per the germline V gene, CDR1 is PRHDT and CDR2 is FYEKMQ (reference sequence). V was pared by 4 bases and J by 2 bases, with 14 bases of the junction left unmatched. Written as DNA, the CDR3 is TGTGCCAGCAGCTCCCGCTTCTCCGGGGGGAAACCCTACGAGCAGTACTTC. It translates to CASSSRFSGGKPYEQYF.

The chain combines TRBV5-6 with TRBJ2-7; possible D gene TRBD2, 6 bases. The CDR3 length is 14 residues. V lost 5 bases and J lost 5, with 17 bases in between. CDR1 is SGHDT and CDR2 is YYEEEE in the germline V gene. Here the CDR3 reads CASSPGTGSHEQYF. The CDR3 DNA sequence: TGTGCCAGCAGTCCCGGGACCGGGAGCCACGAGCAGTACTTC.